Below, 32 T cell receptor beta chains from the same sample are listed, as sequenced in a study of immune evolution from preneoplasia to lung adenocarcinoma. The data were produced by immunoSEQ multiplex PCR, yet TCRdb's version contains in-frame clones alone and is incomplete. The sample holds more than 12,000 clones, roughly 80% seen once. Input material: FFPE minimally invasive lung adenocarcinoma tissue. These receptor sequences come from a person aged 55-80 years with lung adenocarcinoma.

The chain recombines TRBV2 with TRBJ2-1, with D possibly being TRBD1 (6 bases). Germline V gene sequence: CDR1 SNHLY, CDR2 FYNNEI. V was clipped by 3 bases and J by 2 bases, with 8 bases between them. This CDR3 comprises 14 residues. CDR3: CASSDRTAYNEQFF. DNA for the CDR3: TGTGCCAGCAGTGACCGGACAGCCTACAATGAGCAGTTCTTC.

The chain's CDR3 is CASSSGGLSGEKLFF. The CDR3 region has the DNA TGTGCCAGCAGCTCAGGGGGTCTGAGTGGTGAAAAACTGTTTTTT. The chain is built from TRBV5-4 and TRBJ1-4; 7 bases match TRBD1. This CDR3 has 15 residues. The germline V gene has CDR1 SGHNT and CDR2 YYREEE (reference sequence). The J segment lost 7 bases and the V segment lost 3 bases, leaving 9 bases of the junction unmatched.

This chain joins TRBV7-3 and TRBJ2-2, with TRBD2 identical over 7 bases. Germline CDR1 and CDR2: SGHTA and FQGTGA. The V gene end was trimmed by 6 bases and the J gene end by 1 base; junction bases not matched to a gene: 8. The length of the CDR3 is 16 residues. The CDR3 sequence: CASRLDVAGNTGELFF. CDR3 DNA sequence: TGTGCCAGCAGGTTAGATGTAGCGGGGAACACCGGGGAGCTGTTTTTT.

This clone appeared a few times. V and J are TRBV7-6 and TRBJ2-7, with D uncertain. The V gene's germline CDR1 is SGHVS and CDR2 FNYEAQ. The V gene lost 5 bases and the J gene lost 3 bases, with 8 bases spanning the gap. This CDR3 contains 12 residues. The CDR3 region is CASSRQGYEQYF. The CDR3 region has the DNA TGTGCCAGCAGCAGACAAGGCTACGAGCAGTACTTC.

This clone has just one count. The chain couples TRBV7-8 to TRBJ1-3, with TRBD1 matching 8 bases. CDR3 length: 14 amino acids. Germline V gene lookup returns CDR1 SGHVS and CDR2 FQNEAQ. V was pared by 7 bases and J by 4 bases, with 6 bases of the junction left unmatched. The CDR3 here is CASTGGVLGNTIYF. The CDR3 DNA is TGTGCCAGCACAGGGGGCGTCTTGGGAAACACCATATATTTT.

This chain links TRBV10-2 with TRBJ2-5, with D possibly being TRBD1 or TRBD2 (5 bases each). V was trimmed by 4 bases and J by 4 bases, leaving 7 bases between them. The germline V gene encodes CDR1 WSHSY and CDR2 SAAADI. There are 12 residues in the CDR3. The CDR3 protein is CASSAGTETQYF. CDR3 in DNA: TGCGCCAGCAGTGCAGGGACAGAGACCCAGTACTTC.

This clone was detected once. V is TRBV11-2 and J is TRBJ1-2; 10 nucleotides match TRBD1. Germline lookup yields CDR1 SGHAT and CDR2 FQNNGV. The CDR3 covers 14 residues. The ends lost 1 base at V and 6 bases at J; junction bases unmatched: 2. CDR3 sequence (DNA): TGTGCCAGCAGCTTAGGGGGACAGGGGAATGGCTACACCTTC. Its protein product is CASSLGGQGNGYTF. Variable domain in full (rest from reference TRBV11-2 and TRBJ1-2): EAGVAQSPRYKIIEKRQSVAFWCNPISGHATLYWYQQILGQGPKLLIQFQNNGVVDDSQLPKDRFSAERLKGVDSTLKIQPAKLEDSAVYLCASSLGGQGNGYTFGSGTRLTVV.

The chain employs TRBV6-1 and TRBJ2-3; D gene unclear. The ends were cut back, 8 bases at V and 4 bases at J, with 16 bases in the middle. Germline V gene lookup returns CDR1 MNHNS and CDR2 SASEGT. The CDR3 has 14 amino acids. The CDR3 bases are TGTGCCAGCCTTCCTATTAAGCCCCCAGATACGCAGTATTTT. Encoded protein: CASLPIKPPDTQYF.

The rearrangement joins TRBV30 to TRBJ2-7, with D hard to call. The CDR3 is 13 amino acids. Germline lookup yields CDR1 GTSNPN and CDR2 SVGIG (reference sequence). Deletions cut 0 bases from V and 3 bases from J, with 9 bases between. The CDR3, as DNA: TGTGCCTGGAGTGTCCGGCTTAACTACGAGCAGTACTTC. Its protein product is CAWSVRLNYEQYF.

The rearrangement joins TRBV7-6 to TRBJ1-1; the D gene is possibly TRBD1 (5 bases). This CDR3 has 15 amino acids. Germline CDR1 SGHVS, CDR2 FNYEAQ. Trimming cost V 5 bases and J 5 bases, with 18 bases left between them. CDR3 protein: CASSQSQGIRTEAFF. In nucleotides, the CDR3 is TGTGCCAGCAGCCAATCTCAGGGTATTAGGACTGAAGCTTTCTTT.

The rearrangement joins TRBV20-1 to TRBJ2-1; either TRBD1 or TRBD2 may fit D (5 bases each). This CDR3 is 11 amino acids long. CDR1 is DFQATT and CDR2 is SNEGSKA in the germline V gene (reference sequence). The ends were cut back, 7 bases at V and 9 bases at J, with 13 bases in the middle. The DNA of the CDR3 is TGCAGTGGGGACGCCGGAAGTGAGCAGTTCTTC. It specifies CSGDAGSEQFF.

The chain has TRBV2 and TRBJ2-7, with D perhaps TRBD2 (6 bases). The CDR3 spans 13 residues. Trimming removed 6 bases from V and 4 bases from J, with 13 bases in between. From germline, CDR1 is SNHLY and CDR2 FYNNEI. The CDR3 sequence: CASRGRGSYEQYF. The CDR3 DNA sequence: TGTGCCAGCAGAGGCCGGGGGTCGTACGAGCAGTACTTC.

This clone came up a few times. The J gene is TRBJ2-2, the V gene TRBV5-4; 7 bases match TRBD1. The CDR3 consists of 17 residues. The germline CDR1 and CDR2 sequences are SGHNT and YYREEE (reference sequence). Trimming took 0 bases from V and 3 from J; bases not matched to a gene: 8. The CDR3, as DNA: TGTGCCAGCAGCTTGGACCCTACAGGGGCCTACACCGGGGAGCTGTTTTTT. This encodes CASSLDPTGAYTGELFF.

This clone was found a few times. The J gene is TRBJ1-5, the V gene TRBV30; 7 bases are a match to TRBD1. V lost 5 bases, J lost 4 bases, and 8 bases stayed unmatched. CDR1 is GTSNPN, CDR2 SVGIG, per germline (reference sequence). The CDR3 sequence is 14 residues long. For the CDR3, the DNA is TGTGCCTGGGCGGGGAGGGGGCGGAATCAGCCCCAGCATTTT. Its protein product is CAWAGRGRNQPQHF.

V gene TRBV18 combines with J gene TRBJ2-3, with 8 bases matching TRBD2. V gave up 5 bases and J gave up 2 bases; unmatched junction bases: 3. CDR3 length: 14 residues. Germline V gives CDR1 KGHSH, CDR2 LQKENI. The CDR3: CASSRREVTDTQYF. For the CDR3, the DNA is TGTGCCAGCTCAAGGCGGGAGGTCACAGATACGCAGTATTTT.

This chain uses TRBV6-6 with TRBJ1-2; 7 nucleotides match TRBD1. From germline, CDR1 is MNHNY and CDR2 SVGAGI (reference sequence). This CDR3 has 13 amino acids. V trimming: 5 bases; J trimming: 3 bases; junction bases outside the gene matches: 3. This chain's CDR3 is CASSPGQDYGYTF. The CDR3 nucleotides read TGTGCCAGCAGTCCCGGACAGGACTATGGCTACACCTTC.

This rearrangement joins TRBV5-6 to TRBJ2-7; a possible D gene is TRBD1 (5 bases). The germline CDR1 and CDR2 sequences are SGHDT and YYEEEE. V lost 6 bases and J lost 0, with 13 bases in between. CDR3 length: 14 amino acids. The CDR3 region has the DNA TGTGCCAGCACCAAGGGGCGTCCCTCCTACGAGCAGTACTTC. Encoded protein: CASTKGRPSYEQYF.

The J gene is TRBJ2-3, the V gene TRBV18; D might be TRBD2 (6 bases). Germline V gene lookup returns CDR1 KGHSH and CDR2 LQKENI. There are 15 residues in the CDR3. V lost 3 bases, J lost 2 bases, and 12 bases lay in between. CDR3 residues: CASSPRLADTDTQYF. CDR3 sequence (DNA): TGTGCCAGCTCACCGAGATTAGCGGACACAGATACGCAGTATTTT.

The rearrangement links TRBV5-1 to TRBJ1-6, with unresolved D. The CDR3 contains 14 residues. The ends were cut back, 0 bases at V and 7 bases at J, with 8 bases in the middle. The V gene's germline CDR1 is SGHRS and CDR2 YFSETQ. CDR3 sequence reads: CASSLGPKNSPLHF. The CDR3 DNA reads TGCGCCAGCAGCTTGGGGCCAAAAAATTCACCCCTCCACTTT.

The CDR3 DNA follows: TGTGCCAGCAGTGGAAGGACAGGCTCCTACGAGCAGTACTTC. As protein: CASSGRTGSYEQYF. J is TRBJ2-7 and V is TRBV28, with 7 nucleotides matching TRBD1. The J segment lost 0 bases and the V segment lost 5 bases, leaving 4 bases of the junction unmatched. The germline V gene encodes CDR1 MDHEN and CDR2 SYDVKM. This CDR3 has 14 residues. Drawing the rest from reference TRBV28 and TRBJ2-7, the complete variable domain is DVKVTQSSRYLVKRTGEKVFLECVQDMDHENMFWYRQDPGLGLRLIYFSYDVKMKEKGDIPEGYSVSREKKERFSLILESASTNQTSMYLCASSGRTGSYEQYFGPGTRLTVT.

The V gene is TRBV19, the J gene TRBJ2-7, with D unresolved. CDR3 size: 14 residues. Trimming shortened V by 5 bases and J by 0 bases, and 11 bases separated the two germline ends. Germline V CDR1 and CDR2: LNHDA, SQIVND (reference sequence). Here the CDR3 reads CASSPIADSYEQYF. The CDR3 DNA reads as TGTGCCAGTAGTCCCATCGCGGACTCCTACGAGCAGTACTTC.

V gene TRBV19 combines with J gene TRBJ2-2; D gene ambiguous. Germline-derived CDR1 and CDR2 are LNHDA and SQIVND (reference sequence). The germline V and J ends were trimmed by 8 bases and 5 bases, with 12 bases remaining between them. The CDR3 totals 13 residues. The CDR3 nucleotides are TGTGCCAGTCTCTATCTAGTGACCGGGGAGCTGTTTTTT. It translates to CASLYLVTGELFF.

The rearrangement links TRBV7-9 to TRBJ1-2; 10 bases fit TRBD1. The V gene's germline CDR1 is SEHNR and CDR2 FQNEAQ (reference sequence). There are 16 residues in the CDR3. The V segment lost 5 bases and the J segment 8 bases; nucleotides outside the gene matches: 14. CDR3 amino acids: CASSPGGTGAQKGYTF. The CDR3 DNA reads TGTGCCAGCAGCCCCGGAGGGACAGGGGCCCAAAAGGGCTACACCTTC. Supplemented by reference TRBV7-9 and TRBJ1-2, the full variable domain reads DTGVSQNPRHKITKRGQNVTFRCDPISEHNRLYWYRQTLGQGPEFLTYFQNEAQLEKSRLLSDRFSAERPKGSFSTLEIQRTEQGDSAMYLCASSPGGTGAQKGYTFGSGTRLTVV.

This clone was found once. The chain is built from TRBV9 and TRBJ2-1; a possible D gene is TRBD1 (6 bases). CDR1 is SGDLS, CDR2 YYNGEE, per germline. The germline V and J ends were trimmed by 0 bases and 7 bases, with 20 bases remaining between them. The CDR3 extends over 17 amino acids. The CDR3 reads CASSVDSSPGTINEQFF. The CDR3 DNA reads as TGTGCCAGCAGCGTAGATTCCTCCCCCGGGACAATTAATGAGCAGTTCTTC.

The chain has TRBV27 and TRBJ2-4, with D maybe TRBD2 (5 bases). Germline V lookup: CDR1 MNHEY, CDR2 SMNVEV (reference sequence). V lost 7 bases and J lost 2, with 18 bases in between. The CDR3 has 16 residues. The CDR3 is CASTLSPGETKNIQYF. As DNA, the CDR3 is TGTGCCAGCACCCTATCCCCCGGGGAGACCAAAAACATTCAGTACTTC.

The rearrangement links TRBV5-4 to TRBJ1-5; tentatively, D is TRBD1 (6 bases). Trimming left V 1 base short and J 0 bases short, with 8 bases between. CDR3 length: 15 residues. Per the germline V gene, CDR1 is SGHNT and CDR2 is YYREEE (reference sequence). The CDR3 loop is CASSLWGHSNQPQHF. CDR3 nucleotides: TGTGCCAGCAGCTTGTGGGGACATAGCAATCAGCCCCAGCATTTT.

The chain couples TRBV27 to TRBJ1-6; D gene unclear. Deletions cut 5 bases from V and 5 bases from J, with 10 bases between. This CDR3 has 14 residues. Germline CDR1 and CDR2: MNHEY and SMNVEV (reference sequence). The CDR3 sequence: CASSRNRNNSPLHF. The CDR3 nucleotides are TGTGCCAGCAGTAGAAATAGGAATAATTCACCCCTCCACTTT.

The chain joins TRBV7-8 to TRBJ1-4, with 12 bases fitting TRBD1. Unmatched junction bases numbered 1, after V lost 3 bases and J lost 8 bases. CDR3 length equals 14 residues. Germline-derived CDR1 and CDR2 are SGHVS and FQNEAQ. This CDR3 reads CASSFGTGGEKLFF. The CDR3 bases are TGTGCCAGCAGCTTCGGGACAGGGGGCGAAAAACTGTTTTTT. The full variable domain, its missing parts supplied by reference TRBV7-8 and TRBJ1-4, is GAGVSQSPRYKVAKRGQDVALRCDPISGHVSLFWYQQALGQGPEFLTYFQNEAQLDKSGLPSDRFFAERPEGSVSTLKIQRTQQEDSAVYLCASSFGTGGEKLFFGSGTQLSVL.

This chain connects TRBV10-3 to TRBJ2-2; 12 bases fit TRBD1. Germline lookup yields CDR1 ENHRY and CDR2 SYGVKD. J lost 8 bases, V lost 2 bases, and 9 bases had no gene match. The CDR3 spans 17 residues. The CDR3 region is CAISETGTGGLGGELFF. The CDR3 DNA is TGTGCCATCAGTGAGACCGGGACAGGGGGCCTGGGGGGGGAGCTGTTTTTT.

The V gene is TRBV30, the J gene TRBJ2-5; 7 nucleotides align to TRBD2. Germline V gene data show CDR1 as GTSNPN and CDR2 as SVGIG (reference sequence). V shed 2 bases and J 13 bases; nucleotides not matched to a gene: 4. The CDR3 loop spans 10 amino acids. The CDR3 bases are TGTGCCTGGAGTCGGGGGGTTTTGTACTTC. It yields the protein CAWSRGVLYF.

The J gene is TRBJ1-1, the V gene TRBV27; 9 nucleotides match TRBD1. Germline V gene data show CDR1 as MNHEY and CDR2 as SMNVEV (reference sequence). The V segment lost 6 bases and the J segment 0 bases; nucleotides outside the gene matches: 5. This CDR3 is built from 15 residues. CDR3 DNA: TGTGCCAGCAGCAAACAGGGGGCTATGAACACTGAAGCTTTCTTT. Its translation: CASSKQGAMNTEAFF.

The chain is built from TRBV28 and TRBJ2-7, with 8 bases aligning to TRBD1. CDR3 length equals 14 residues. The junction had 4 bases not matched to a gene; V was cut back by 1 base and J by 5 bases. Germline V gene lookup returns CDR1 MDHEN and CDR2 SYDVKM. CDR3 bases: TGTGCCAGCAGTTTATTCGGACAGGGAAACGAGCAGTACTTC. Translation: CASSLFGQGNEQYF.